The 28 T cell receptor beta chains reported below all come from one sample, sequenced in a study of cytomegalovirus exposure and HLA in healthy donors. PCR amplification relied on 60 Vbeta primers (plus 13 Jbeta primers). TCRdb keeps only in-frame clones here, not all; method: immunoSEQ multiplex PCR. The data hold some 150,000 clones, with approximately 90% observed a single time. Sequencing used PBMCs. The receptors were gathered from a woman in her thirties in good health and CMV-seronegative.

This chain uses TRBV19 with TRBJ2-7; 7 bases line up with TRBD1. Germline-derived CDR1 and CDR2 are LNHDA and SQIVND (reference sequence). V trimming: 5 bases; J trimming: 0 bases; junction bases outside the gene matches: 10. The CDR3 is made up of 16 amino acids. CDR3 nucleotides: TGTGCCAGTAGTTTACAGGGGACAAGAAGCTCCTACGAGCAGTACTTC. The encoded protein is CASSLQGTRSSYEQYF.

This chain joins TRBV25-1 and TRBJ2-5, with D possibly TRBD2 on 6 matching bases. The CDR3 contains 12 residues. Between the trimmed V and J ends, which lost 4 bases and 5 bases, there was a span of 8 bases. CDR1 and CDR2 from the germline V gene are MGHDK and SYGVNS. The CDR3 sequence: CASSGGGETQYF. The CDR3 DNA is TGTGCCAGCAGTGGTGGGGGGGAGACCCAGTACTTC.

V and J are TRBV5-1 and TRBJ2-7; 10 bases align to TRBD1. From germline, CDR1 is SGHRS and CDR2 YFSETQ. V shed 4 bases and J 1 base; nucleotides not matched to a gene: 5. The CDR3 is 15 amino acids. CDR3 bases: TGCGCCAGCAGCCCCGGGACAGGGGCGTCCTACGAGCAGTACTTC. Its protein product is CASSPGTGASYEQYF.

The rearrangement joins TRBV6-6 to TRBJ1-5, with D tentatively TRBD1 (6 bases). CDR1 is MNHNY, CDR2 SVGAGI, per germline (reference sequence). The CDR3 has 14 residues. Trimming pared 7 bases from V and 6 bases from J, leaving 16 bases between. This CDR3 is CASNQGYGGQPQHF. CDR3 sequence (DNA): TGTGCCAGCAACCAGGGGTATGGCGGTCAGCCCCAGCATTTT.

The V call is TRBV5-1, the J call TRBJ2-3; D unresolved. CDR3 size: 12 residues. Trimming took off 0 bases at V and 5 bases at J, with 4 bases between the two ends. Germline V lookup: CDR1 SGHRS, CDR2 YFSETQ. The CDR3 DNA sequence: TGCGCCAGCAGCTTGGACGGAGATACGCAGTATTTT. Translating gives CASSLDGDTQYF.

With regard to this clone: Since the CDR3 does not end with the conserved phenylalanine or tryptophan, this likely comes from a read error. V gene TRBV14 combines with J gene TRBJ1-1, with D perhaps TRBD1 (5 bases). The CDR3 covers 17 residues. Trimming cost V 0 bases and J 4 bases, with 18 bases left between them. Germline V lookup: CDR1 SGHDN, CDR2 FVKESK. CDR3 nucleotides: TGTGCCAGCAGCCAAGAACGCCGGGTCAGGGTCCCCACTGAAGCTTTCCTT. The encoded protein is CASSQERRVRVPTEAFL.

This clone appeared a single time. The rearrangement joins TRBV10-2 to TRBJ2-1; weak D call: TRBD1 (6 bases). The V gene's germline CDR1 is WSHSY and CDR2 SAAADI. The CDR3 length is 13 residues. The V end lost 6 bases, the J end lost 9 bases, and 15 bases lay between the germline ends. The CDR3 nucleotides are TGCGCCAGCAGCTCAATTACAGGGTTTGAGCAGTTCTTC. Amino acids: CASSSITGFEQFF.

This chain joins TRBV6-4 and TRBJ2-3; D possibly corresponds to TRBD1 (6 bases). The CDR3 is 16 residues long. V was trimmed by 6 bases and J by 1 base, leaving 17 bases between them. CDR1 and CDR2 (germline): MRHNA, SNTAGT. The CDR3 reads CASSRDGGTGTDTQYF. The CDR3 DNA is TGTGCCAGCAGCCGAGATGGGGGCACTGGCACAGATACGCAGTATTTT.

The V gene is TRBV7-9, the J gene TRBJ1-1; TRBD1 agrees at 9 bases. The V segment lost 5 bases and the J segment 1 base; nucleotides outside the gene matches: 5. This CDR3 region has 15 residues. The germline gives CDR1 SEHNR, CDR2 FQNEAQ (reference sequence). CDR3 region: CASSRTGAENTEAFF. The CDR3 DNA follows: TGTGCCAGCAGCAGGACAGGGGCGGAGAACACTGAAGCTTTCTTT.

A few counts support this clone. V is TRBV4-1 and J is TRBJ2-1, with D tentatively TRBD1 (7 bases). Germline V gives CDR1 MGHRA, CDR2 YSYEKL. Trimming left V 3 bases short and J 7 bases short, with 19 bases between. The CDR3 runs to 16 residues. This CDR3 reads CASSHFRQGRGNEQFF. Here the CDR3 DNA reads TGCGCCAGCAGCCACTTCCGACAGGGCCGGGGGAATGAGCAGTTCTTC.

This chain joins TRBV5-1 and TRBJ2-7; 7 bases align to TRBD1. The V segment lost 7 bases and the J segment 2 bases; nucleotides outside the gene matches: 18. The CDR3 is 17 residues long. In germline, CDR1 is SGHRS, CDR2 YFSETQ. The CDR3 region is CASQEGPGQNLAYEQYF. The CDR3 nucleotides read TGCGCCAGCCAAGAGGGGCCGGGACAGAATCTAGCCTACGAGCAGTACTTC.

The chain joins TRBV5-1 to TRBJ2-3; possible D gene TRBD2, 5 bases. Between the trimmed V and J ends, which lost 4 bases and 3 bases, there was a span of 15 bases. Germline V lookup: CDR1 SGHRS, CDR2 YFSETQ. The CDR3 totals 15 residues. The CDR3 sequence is CASSLSRVRTDTQYF. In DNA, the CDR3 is TGCGCCAGCAGCCTGTCGCGGGTCCGGACAGATACGCAGTATTTT. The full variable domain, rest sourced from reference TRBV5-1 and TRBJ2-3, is KAGVTQTPRYLIKTRGQQVTLSCSPISGHRSVSWYQQTPGQGLQFLFEYFSETQRNKGNFPGRFSGRQFSNSRSEMNVSTLELGDSALYLCASSLSRVRTDTQYFGPGTRLTVL.

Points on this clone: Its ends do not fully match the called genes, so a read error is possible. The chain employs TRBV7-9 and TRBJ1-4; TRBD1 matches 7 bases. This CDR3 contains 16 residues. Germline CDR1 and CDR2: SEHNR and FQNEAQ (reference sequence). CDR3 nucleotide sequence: TGTTCCAGCAGCTCACTACCAGGGGGAAGGGATGAAAAACTGTTTTTT. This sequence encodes CSSSSLPGGRDEKLFF. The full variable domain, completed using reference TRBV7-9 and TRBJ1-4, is DTGVSQNPRHKITKRGQNVTFRCDPISEHNRLYWYRQTLGQGPEFLTYFQNEAQLEKSRLLSDRFSAERPKGSFSTLEIQRTEQGDSAMYLCSSSSLPGGRDEKLFFGSGTQLSVL.

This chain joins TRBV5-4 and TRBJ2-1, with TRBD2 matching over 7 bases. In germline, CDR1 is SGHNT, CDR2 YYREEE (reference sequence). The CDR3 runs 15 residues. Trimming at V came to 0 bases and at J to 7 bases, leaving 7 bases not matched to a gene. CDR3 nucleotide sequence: TGTGCCAGCAGCTTGGACTCACGGGGGGTGAATGAGCAGTTCTTC. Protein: CASSLDSRGVNEQFF. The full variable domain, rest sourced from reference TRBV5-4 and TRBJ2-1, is ETGVTQSPTHLIKTRGQQVTLRCSSQSGHNTVSWYQQALGQGPQFIFQYYREEENGRGNFPPRFSGLQFPNYSSELNVNALELDDSALYLCASSLDSRGVNEQFFGPGTRLTVL.

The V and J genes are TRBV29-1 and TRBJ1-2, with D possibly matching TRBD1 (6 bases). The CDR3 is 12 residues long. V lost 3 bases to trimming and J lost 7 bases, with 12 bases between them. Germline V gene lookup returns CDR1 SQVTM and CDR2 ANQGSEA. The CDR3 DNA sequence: TGCAGCGTTGAGCGGGGGGCAGGTGGCTACACCTTC. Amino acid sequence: CSVERGAGGYTF.

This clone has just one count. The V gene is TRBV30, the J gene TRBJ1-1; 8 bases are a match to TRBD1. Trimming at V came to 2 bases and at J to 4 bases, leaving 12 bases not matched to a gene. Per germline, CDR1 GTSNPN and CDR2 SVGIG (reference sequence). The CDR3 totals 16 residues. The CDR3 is CAWSRARTGFGTEAFF. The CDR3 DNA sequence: TGTGCCTGGAGTCGAGCAAGGACAGGGTTTGGCACTGAAGCTTTCTTT.

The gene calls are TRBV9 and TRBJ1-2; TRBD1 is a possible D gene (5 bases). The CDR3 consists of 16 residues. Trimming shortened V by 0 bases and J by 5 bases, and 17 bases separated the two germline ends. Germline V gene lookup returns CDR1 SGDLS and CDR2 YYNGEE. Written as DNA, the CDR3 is TGTGCCAGCAGCGTAGACGGGGGGATGATTTCTTATGGCTACACCTTC. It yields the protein CASSVDGGMISYGYTF. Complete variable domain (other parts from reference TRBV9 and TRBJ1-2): DSGVTQTPKHLITATGQRVTLRCSPRSGDLSVYWYQQSLDQGLQFLIQYYNGEERAKGNILERFSAQQFPDLHSELNLSSLELGDSALYFCASSVDGGMISYGYTFGSGTRLTVV.

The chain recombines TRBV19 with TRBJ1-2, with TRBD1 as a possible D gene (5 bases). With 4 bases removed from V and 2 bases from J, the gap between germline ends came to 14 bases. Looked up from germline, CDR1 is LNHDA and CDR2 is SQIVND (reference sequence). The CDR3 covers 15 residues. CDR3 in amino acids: CASSTSGLLNYGYTF. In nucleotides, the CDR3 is TGTGCCAGTAGTACATCGGGACTCTTAAACTATGGCTACACCTTC.

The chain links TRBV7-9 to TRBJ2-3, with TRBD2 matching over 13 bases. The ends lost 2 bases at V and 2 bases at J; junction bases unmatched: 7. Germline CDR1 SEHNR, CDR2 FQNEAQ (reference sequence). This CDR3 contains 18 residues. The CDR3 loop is CASSLTSGGAFNTDTQYF. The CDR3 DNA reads TGTGCCAGCAGCTTAACTAGCGGGGGGGCCTTTAACACAGATACGCAGTATTTT.

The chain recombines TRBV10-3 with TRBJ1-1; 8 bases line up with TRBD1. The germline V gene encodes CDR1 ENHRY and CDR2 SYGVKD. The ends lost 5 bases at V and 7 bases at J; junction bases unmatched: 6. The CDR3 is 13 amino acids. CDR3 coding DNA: TGTGCCATCAGTATTACGGGACAGGTTGAAGCTTTCTTT. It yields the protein CAISITGQVEAFF.

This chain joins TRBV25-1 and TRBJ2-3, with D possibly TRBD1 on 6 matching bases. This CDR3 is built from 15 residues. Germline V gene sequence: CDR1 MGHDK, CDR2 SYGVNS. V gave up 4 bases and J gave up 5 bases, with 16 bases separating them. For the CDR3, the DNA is TGTGCCAGCAGTGGACCCGTCCAGGGGCAAGATACGCAGTATTTT. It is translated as CASSGPVQGQDTQYF.

The CDR3 region has the DNA TGCGCCAGCAGCCAAGATAAGTCAGCGGGAGGCCTATCCTACGAGCAGTACTTC. Translation: CASSQDKSAGGLSYEQYF. The chain has TRBV4-1 and TRBJ2-7, with TRBD2 matching over 9 bases. Germline assignment: CDR1 MGHRA and CDR2 YSYEKL. V shed 0 bases and J 1 base; nucleotides not matched to a gene: 10. CDR3 length equals 18 residues.

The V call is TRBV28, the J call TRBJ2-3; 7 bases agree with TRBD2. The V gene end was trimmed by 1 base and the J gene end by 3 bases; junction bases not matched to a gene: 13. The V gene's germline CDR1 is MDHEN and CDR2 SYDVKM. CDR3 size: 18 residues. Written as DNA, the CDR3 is TGTGCCAGCAGTTTATCCGAGGGTCTCGGGAGGCTTACAGATACGCAGTATTTT. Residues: CASSLSEGLGRLTDTQYF.

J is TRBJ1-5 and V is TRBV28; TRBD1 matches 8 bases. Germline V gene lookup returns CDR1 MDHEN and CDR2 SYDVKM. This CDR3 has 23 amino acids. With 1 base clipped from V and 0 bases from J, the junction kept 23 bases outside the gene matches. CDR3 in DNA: TGTGCCAGCAGTTTATTCCGGACAGGGCCCTACGAATCTCGGAGGTATAGCAATCAGCCCCAGCATTTT. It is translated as CASSLFRTGPYESRRYSNQPQHF.

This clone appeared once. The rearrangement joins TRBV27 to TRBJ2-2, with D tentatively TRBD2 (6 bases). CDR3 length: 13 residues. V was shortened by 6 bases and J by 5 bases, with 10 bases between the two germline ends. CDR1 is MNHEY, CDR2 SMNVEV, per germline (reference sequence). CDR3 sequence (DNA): TGTGCCAGCAGCCTCGGGGGTACCGGGGAGCTGTTTTTT. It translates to CASSLGGTGELFF.

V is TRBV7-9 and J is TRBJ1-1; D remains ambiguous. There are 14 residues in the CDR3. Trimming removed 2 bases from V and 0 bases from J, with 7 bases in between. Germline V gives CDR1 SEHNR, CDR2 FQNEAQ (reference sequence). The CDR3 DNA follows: TGTGCCAGCAGCTTACTAATAATGAACACTGAAGCTTTCTTT. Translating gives CASSLLIMNTEAFF.

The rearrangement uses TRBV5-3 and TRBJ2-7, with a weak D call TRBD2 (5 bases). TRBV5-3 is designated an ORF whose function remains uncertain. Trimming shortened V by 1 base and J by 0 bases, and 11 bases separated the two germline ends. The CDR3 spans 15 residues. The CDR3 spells CARSLIGVASYEQYF. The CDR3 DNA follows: TGTGCCAGAAGCTTGATCGGGGTGGCCTCCTACGAGCAGTACTTC.

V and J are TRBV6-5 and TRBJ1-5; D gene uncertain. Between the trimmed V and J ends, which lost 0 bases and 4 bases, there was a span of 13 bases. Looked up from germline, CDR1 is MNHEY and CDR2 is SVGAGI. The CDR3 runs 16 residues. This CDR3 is CASSYSGAIGNQPQHF. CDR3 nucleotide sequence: TGTGCCAGCAGTTACTCCGGCGCTATCGGGAATCAGCCCCAGCATTTT.